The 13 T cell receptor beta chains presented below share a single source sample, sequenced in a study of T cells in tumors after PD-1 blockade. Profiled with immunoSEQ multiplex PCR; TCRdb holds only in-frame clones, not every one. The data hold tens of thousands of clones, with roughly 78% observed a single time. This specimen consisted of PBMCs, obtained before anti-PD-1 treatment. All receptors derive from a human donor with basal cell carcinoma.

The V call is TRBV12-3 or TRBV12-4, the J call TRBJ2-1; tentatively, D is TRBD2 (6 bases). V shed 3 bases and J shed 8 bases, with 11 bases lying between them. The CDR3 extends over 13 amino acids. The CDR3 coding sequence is TGTGCCAGCAGTTTCGGGAGATGGGATGAGCAGTTCTTC. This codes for CASSFGRWDEQFF.

This CDR3 reads CASSYQGDPGNTIYF. The DNA of the CDR3 is TGCGCCAGCAGCTATCAGGGAGACCCTGGAAACACCATATATTTT. The chain employs TRBV5-1 and TRBJ1-3; TRBD1 might be the D (5 bases). Trimming took 3 bases from V and 2 from J, leaving 12 bases between them. CDR1 is SGHRS, CDR2 YFSETQ, per germline. The CDR3 is made up of 15 amino acids.

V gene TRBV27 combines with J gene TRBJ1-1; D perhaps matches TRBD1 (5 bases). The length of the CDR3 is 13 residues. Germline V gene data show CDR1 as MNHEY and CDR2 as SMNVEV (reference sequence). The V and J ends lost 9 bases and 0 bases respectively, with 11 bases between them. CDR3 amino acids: CASLAGLNTEAFF. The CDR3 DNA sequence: TGTGCCAGTCTAGCAGGGTTGAACACTGAAGCTTTCTTT.

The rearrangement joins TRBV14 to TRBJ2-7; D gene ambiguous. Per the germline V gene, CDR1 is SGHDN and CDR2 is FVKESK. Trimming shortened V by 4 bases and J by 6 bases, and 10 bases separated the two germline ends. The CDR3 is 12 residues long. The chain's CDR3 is CASSRRIGEQYF. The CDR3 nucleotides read TGTGCCAGCAGCCGAAGAATCGGCGAGCAGTACTTC.

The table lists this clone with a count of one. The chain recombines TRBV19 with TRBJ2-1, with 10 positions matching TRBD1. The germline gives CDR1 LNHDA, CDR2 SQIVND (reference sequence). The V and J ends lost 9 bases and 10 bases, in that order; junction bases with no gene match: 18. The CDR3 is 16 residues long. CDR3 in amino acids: CASDGTRDRGTGEQFF. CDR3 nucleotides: TGTGCCAGCGATGGAACGCGGGACAGGGGAACCGGGGAGCAGTTCTTC.

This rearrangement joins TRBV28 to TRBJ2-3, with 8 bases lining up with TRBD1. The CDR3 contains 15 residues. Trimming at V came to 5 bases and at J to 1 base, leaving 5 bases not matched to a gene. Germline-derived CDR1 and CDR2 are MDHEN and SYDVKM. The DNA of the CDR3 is TGTGCCAGCAGTGAGGACAGGGCGGGCACAGATACGCAGTATTTT. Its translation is CASSEDRAGTDTQYF.

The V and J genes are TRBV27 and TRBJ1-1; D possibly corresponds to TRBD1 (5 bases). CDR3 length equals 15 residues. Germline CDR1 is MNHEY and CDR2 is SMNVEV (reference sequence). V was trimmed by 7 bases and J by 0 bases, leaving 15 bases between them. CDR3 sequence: CASIARGAMNTEAFF. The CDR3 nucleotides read TGTGCCAGCATAGCGCGGGGCGCAATGAACACTGAAGCTTTCTTT.

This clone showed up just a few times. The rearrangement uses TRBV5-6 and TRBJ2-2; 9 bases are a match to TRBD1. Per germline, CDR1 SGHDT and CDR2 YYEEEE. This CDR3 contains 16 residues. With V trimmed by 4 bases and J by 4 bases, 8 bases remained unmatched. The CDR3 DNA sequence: TGTGCCAGCAGCACCGGGACAGGGTCTTTCACCGGGGAGCTGTTTTTT. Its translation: CASSTGTGSFTGELFF.

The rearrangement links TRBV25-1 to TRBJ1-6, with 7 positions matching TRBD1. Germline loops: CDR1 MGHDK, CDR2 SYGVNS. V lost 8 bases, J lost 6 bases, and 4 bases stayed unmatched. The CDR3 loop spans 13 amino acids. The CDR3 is CASSDRVNSPLHF. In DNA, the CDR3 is TGTGCCAGCTCTGACAGGGTTAATTCACCCCTCCACTTT.

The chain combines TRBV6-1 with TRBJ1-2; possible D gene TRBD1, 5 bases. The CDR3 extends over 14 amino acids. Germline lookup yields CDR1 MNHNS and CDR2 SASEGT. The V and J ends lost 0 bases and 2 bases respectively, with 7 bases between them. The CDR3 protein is CASSEARGNYGYTF. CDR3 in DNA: TGTGCCAGCAGTGAAGCTCGGGGGAACTATGGCTACACCTTC.

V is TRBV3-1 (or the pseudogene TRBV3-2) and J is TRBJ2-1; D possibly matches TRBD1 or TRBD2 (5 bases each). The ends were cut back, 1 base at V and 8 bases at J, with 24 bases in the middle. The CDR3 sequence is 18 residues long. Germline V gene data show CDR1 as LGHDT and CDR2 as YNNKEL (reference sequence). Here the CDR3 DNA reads TGTGCCAGCAGCCAAGGTAGTGCGTCGAGGAGGTTGGGACATGAGCAGTTCTTC. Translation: CASSQGSASRRLGHEQFF.

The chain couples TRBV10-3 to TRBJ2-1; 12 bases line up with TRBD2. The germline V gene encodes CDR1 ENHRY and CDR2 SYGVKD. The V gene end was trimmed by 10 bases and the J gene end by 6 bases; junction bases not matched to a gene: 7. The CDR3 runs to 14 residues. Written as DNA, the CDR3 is TGTGCCACAATCGCTAGCGGGGGGGCCAATGAGCAGTTCTTC. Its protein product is CATIASGGANEQFF.

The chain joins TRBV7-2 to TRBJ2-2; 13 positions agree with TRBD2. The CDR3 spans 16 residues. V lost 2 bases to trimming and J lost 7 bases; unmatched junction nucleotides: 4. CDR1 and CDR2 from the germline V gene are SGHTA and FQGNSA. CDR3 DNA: TGTGCCAGCAGCTTAATACTAGCGGGGGGGCACGGGGAGCTGTTTTTT. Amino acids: CASSLILAGGHGELFF.